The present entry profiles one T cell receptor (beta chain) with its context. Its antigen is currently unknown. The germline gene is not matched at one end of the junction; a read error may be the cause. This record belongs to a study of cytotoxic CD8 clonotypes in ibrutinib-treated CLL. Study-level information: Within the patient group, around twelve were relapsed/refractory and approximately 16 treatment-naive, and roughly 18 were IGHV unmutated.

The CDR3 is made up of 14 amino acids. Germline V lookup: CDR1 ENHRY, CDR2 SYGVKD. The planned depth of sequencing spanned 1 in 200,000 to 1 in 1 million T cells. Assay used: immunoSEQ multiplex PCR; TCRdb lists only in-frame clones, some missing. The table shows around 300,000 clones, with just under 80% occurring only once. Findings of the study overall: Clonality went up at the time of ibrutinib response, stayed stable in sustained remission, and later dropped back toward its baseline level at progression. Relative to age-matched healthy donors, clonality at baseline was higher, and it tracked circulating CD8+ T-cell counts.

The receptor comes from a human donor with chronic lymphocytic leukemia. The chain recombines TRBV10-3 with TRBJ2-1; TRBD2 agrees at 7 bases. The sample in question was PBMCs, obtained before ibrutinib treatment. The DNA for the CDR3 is TGTGCCGCCAGTGTAAAGCGGGATTACAGTGAGCAGTTCTTC. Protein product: CAASVKRDYSEQFF.